The source of this TCR beta chain is a study of T cell changes during pregnancy in multiple sclerosis. V was pared by 4 bases and J by 1 base, with 7 bases between. Germline V CDR1 and CDR2: SQVTM, ANQGSEA. The length of the CDR3 is 12 residues. Clones were read by immunoSEQ multiplex PCR, and TCRdb kept only the in-frame ones, dropping some. The table lists some 23,000 clones, approximately 89% of them singletons, with about 12% in the top ten. This specimen consisted of CD8+ T cells from peripheral blood mononuclear cells, obtained in the first trimester of pregnancy. The rearrangement joins TRBV29-1 to TRBJ1-1, with D maybe TRBD1 (5 bases). This TCR derives from a female donor in good health, enrolled as a control in a pregnancy study. CDR3 bases: TGCAGCGTTGTACAGGAGAACACTGAAGCTTTCTTT. This gives the protein CSVVQENTEAFF.